Given below is one T cell receptor (beta chain) in context. Assay used: immunoSEQ multiplex PCR; TCRdb lists only in-frame clones, some missing. The table includes a few hundred thousand clones, about 90% detected once. The data were obtained in a study of blood T cell repertoires in COVID-19. The ends lost 3 bases at V and 4 bases at J; junction bases unmatched: 6. The germline V gene encodes CDR1 SGHNT and CDR2 YYREEE (reference sequence). The length of the CDR3 is 15 residues. The rearrangement joins TRBV5-4 to TRBJ2-1; 8 positions agree with TRBD1. Sequenced input: PBMCs or T cells enriched from blood (not recorded which). This receptor was taken from a woman aged 30 to 39 who had recovered from COVID-19. The CDR3 DNA follows: TGTGCCAGCAGCTCGGCCGGGACAGGATACAATGAGCAGTTCTTC. It is translated as CASSSAGTGYNEQFF.